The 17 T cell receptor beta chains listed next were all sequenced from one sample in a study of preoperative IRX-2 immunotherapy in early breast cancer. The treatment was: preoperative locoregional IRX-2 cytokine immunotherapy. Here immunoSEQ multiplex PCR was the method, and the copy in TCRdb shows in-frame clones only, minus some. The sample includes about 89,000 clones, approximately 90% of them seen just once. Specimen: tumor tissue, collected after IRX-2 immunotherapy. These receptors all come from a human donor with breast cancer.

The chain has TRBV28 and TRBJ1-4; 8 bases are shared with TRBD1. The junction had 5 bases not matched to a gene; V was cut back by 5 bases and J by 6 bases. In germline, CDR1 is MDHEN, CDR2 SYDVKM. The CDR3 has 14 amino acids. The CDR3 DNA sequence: TGTGCCAGCAGTCTTACAGGGGGGGATGAAAAACTGTTTTTT. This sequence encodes CASSLTGGDEKLFF.

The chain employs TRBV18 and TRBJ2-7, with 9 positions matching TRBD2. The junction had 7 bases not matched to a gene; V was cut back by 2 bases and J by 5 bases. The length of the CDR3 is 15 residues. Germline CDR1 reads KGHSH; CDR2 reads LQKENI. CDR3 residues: CASSPVSGGENEQYF. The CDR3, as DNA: TGTGCCAGCTCACCAGTTAGCGGGGGCGAAAACGAGCAGTACTTC.

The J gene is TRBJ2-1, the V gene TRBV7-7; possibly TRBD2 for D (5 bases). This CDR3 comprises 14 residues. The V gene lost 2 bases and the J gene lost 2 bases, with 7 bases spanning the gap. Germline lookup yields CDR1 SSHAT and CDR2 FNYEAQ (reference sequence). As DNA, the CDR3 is TGTGCCAGCAGCTTACGGGGTGCCTACAATGAGCAGTTCTTC. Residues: CASSLRGAYNEQFF.

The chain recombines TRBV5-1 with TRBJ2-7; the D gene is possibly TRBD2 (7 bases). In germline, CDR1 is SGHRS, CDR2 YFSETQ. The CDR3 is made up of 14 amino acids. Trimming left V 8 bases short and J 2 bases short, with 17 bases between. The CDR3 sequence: CARGGLAVTYEQYF. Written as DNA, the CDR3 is TGCGCCAGAGGGGGGCTAGCGGTAACCTACGAGCAGTACTTC.

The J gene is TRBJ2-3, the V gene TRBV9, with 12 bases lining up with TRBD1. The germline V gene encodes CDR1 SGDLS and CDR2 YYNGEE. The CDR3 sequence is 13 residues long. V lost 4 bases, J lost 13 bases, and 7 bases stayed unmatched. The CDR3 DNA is TGTGCCAGCAGCCATGGGACAGGGGGCGTTGAGTATTTT. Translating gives CASSHGTGGVEYF.

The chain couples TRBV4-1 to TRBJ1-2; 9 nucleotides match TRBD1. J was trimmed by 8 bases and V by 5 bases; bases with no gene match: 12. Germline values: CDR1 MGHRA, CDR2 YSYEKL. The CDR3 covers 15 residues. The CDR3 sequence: CASSWARDREDGYTF. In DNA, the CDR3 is TGCGCCAGCAGCTGGGCCCGGGACAGGGAGGACGGCTACACCTTC.

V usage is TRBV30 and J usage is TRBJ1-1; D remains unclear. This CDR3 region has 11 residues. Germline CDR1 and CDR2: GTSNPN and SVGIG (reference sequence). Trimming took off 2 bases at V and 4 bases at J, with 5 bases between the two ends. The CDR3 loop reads CAWSSGTEAFF. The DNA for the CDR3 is TGTGCCTGGAGTTCGGGCACTGAAGCTTTCTTT.

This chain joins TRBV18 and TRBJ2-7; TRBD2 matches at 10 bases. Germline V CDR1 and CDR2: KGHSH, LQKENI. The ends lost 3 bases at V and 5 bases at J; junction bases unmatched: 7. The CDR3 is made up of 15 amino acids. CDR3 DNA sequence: TGTGCCAGCTCACCCCCAGCGGGAGGGACAAACGAGCAGTACTTC. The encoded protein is CASSPPAGGTNEQYF.

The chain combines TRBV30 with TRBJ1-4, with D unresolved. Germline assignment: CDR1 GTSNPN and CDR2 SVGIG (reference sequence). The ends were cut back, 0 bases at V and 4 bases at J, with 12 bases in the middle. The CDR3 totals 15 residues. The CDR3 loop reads CAWSVSGSYNEKLFF. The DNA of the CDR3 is TGTGCCTGGAGTGTAAGTGGAAGTTATAATGAAAAACTGTTTTTT.

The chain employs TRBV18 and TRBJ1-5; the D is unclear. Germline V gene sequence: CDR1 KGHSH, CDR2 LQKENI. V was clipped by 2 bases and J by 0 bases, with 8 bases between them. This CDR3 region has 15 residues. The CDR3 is CASSPSLGSNQPQHF. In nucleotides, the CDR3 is TGTGCCAGCTCACCAAGTCTGGGTAGCAATCAGCCCCAGCATTTT. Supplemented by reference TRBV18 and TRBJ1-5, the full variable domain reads NAGVMQNPRHLVRRRGQEARLRCSPMKGHSHVYWYRQLPEEGLKFMVYLQKENIIDESGMPKERFSAEFPKEGPSILRIQQVVRGDSAAYFCASSPSLGSNQPQHFGDGTRLSIL.

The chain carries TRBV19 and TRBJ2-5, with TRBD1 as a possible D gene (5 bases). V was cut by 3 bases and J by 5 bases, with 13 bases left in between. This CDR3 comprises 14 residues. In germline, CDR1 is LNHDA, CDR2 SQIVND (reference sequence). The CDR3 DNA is TGTGCCAGTAGTATCCAAGGGGCCGGGGAGACCCAGTACTTC. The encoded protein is CASSIQGAGETQYF.

The CDR3 region is CASSASMGRINQPQHF. The CDR3 region has the DNA TGTGCCAGCAGTGCCTCAATGGGACGTATCAATCAGCCCCAGCATTTT. This sequence joins TRBV6-8 and TRBJ1-5, with D maybe TRBD1 (5 bases). There are 16 residues in the CDR3. Deletions cut 5 bases from V and 3 bases from J, with 17 bases between. The V gene's germline CDR1 is MNHGY and CDR2 SAAAGT.

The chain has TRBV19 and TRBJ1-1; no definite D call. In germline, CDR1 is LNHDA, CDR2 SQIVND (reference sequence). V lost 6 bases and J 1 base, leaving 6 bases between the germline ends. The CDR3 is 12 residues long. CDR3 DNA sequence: TGTGCCAGTAGGTACGGGAACACTGAAGCTTTCTTT. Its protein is CASRYGNTEAFF.

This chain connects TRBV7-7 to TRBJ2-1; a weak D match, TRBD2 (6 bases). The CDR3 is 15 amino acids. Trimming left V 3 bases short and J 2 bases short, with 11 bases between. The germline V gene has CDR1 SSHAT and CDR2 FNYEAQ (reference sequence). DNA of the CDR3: TGTGCCAGCAGCTTGACAGCGGGCCCCTACAATGAGCAGTTCTTC. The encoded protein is CASSLTAGPYNEQFF.

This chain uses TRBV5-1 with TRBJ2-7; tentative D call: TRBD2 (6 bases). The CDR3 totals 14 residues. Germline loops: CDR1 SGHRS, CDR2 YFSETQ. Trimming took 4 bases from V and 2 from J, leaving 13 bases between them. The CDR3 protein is CASSGGSSTYEQYF. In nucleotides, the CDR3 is TGCGCCAGCAGCGGGGGGTCCTCAACCTACGAGCAGTACTTC.

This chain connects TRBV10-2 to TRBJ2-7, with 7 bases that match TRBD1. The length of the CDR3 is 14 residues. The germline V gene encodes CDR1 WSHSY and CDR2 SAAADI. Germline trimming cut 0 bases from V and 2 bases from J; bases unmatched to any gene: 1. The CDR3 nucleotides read TGCGCCAGCAGTGAGTCGGGACAGACCTACGAGCAGTACTTC. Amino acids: CASSESGQTYEQYF.

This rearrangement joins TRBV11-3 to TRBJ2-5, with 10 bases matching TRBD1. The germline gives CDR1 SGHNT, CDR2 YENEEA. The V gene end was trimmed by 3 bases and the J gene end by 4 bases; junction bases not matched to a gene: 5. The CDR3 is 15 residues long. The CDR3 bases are TGTGCCAGCAGCTTGCGGGACAGGGGTTCAGAGACCCAGTACTTC. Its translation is CASSLRDRGSETQYF.